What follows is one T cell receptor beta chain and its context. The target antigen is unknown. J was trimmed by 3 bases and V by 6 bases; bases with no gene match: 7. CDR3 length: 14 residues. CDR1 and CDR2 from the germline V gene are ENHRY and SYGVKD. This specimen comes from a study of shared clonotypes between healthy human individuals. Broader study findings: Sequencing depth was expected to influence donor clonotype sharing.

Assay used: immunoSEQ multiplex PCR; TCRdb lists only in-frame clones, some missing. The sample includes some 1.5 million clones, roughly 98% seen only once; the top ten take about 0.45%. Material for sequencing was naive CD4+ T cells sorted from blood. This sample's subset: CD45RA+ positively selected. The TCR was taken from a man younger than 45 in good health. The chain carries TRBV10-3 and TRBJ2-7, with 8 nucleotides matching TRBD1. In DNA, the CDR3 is TGTGCCATCAGGGGCGGGACAGGTAGCTACGAGCAGTACTTC. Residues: CAIRGGTGSYEQYF.